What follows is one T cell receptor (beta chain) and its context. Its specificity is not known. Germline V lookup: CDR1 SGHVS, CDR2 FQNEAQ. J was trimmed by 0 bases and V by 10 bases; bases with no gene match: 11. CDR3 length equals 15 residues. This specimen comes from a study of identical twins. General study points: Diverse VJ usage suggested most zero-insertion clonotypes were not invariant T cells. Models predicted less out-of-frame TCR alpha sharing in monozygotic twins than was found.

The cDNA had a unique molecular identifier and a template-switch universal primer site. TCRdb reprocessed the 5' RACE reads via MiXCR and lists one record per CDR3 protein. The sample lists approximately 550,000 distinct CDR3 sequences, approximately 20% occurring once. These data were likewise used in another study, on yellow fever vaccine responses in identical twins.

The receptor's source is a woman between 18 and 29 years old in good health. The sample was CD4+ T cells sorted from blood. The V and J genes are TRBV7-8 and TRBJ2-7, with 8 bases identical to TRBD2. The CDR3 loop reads CATGASGLSSYEQYF. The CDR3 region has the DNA TGTGCCACCGGGGCTAGCGGGCTAAGCTCCTACGAGCAGTACTTC.